This is a list of T cell receptor beta chains from one sample in a study of T cells in Graves' hyperthyroidism and ophthalmopathy. TCRdb ran MiXCR on the multiplex PCR reads and lists one entry per CDR3 protein. The sample yields 360,000 or so distinct CDR3 sequences, 13% to 15% seen once. Material: blood. The receptors were sampled from a woman aged 55-69 years with Graves' ophthalmopathy. Each CDR3 is given with its conserved first and last residue. A D gene is named only where the DNA matches it firmly. Clone size, where shown, is once, few, many, or a class for clones that have expanded.

>TRBJ2-1|-|many|TRBV19
CASSTTGTSSYNEQFF
TGTGCCAGTAGTACCACCGGGACGAGCTCCTACAATGAGCAGTTCTTC
>TRBJ2-2|-|few|TRBV29-1
CSVLQGPANTGELFF
TGCAGCGTTTTACAGGGACCCGCGAACACCGGGGAGCTGTTTTTT
>TRBJ2-1|-|-|TRBV7-3
CASSFSDGSLDEQFF
TGTGCCAGCAGCTTCTCGGACGGGTCTTTGGATGAGCAGTTCTTC
>TRBJ2-3|-|-|TRBV7-2
CASSFTRDADTQYF
TGTGCCAGCAGCTTTACAAGGGACGCAGATACGCAGTATTTT
>TRBJ2-5|-|-|TRBV5-1
CASSDTGRGAQYF
TGCGCCAGCAGCGATACAGGGAGAGGGGCACAGTACTTC
>TRBJ2-1|-|many|TRBV7-9
CASSPLPPNNEQFF
TGTGCCAGCAGCCCCCTCCCCCCTAACAATGAGCAGTTCTTC
>TRBJ2-7|TRBD1|-|TRBV5-1
CASRVTGGSYEQYF
TGCGCCAGCAGAGTGACAGGGGGCTCCTACGAGCAGTACTTC
>TRBJ2-2|TRBD2|many|TRBV7-9
CASSDTSGSHTGELFF
TGTGCCAGCAGCGACACTAGCGGGAGTCACACCGGGGAGCTGTTTTTT
>TRBJ2-3|TRBD2|-|TRBV7-2
CASSPGASGNTDTQYF
TGTGCCAGCAGCCCGGGGGCTAGCGGGAACACAGATACGCAGTATTTT
>TRBJ1-5|-|few|TRBV19
CASSIEPFGNQPQHF
TGTGCCAGTAGTATAGAACCTTTCGGCAATCAGCCCCAGCATTTT
>TRBJ2-7|TRBD2|-|TRBV6-1
CASRQGLAGVAYEQYF
TGTGCCAGCAGGCAGGGACTAGCGGGAGTAGCCTACGAGCAGTACTTC
>TRBJ2-1|-|few|TRBV24-1
CATSDFNYNEQFF
TGTGCCACCAGTGATTTCAACTACAATGAGCAGTTCTTC
>TRBJ1-2|-|many|TRBV4-1
CASSPWEGATSTYGYTF
TGCGCCAGCAGCCCTTGGGAGGGAGCAACCTCGACCTATGGCTACACCTTC
>TRBJ2-7|-|many|TRBV7-2
CASSLDRSRTFVGEQYF
TGTGCCAGCAGCTTAGATCGCTCGAGGACCTTTGTCGGCGAGCAGTACTTC
>TRBJ2-5|TRBD2|many|TRBV2
CASSEALLAGRQTQYF
TGTGCCAGCAGTGAAGCGCTTCTAGCGGGCCGGCAGACCCAGTACTTC
>TRBJ1-1|TRBD1|many|TRBV28
CASSFRGGARTEAFF
TGTGCCAGCAGTTTCAGGGGGGGGGCGCGGACTGAAGCTTTCTTT
>TRBJ2-7|-|few|TRBV20-1
CSARAGRGAYEQYF
TGCAGTGCTAGAGCGGGCAGGGGAGCCTACGAGCAGTACTTC
>TRBJ2-3|-|-|TRBV4-2
CASSQFLVADGSTDTQYF
TGTGCCAGCAGCCAATTTCTAGTGGCGGATGGCAGCACAGATACGCAGTATTTT
>TRBJ2-7|TRBD2|-|TRBV9
CASSVLAGGPGVYEQYF
TGTGCCAGCAGCGTACTAGCGGGAGGGCCGGGGGTCTACGAGCAGTACTTC
>TRBJ2-7|-|many|TRBV3-1
CASSQHTPGGHPYEQYF
TGTGCCAGCAGCCAACATACTCCGGGCGGGCACCCCTACGAGCAGTACTTC
>TRBJ2-3|TRBD2|once|TRBV20-1
CSARRGGAHTDTQYF
TGCAGTGCCCGAAGGGGAGGGGCCCACACAGATACGCAGTATTTT
>TRBJ2-1|TRBD2|many|TRBV2
CASRIQREAYNEQFF
TGTGCCAGCAGAATACAGCGGGAAGCCTACAATGAGCAGTTCTTC
>TRBJ1-1|TRBD1|many|TRBV20-1
CSARAGGAVTEAFF
TGCAGTGCTAGAGCAGGGGGCGCGGTAACTGAAGCTTTCTTT
>TRBJ1-1|-|many|TRBV28
CASTQRPSEAFF
TGTGCCAGCACCCAACGCCCCAGTGAAGCTTTCTTT
>TRBJ2-7|TRBD1|many|TRBV24-1
CATSSGTDYEQYF
TGTGCCACCAGTTCCGGGACAGACTACGAGCAGTACTTC
>TRBJ1-1|TRBD1|-|TRBV19
CASSIGPGTGGNTEAFF
TGTGCCAGTAGTATCGGTCCCGGGACAGGGGGCAATACTGAAGCTTTCTTT
>TRBJ2-5|TRBD2|few|TRBV20-1
CSAALGLAGGVLETQYF
TGCAGTGCTGCGTTGGGACTAGCGGGAGGAGTGCTGGAGACCCAGTACTTC
>TRBJ2-3|-|many|TRBV20-1
CSAGGGSTDTQYF
TGCAGTGCTGGGGGCGGGAGCACAGATACGCAGTATTTT
>TRBJ1-2|-|-|TRBV28
CASNPGGVSGYTF
TGTGCCAGCAACCCCGGGGGGGTCTCTGGCTACACCTTC
>TRBJ2-5|-|-|TRBV28
CASTISRLGAQGGTQYF
TGTGCCAGCACCATTTCCCGCCTGGGGGCGCAGGGGGGGACCCAGTACTTC
>TRBJ2-2|-|-|TRBV19
CASSSMLGELFF
TGTGCCAGTAGTTCCATGCTAGGGGAGCTGTTTTTT
>TRBJ2-7|-|many|TRBV3-1
CASSPRWESGSYEQYF
TGTGCCAGCAGCCCTCGTTGGGAGAGCGGCTCCTACGAGCAGTACTTC
>TRBJ2-7|-|few|TRBV11-3
CASFRKADEQYF
TGTGCCAGCTTCCGGAAGGCAGACGAGCAGTACTTC
>TRBJ2-2|TRBD2|-|TRBV12-3/TRBV12-4
CASRPGLAGVETGELFF
TGTGCCAGCAGACCGGGACTAGCGGGAGTGGAAACCGGGGAGCTGTTTTTT
>TRBJ1-1|-|-|TRBV29-1
CSVVPSTEAFF
TGCAGCGTTGTCCCTTCGACTGAAGCTTTCTTT
>TRBJ2-3|-|few|TRBV9
CASSVADRPDTQYF
TGTGCCAGCAGCGTAGCTGACAGGCCAGATACGCAGTATTTT
>TRBJ2-3|-|few|TRBV12-3/TRBV12-4
CASSLGTDTDTQYF
TGTGCCAGCAGTTTAGGGACTGACACAGATACGCAGTATTTT
>TRBJ2-1|-|few|TRBV9
CASSVGSSNEQFF
TGTGCCAGCAGCGTAGGGTCGAGCAATGAGCAGTTCTTC
>TRBJ2-7|TRBD2|-|TRBV7-2
CAGSLEGTSAYEQYF
TGTGCCGGCAGCTTAGAAGGGACTAGCGCCTACGAGCAGTACTTC
>TRBJ2-7|TRBD1|many|TRBV20-1
CSAHGTARRYEQYF
TGCAGTGCTCACGGGACAGCCCGTCGGTACGAGCAGTACTTC
>TRBJ2-3|TRBD2|many|TRBV5-1
CASSLDGLAGPTDTQYF
TGCGCCAGCAGCTTGGACGGACTAGCGGGACCCACAGATACGCAGTATTTT
>TRBJ2-3|-|many|TRBV3-1
CASSQAVTQYF
TGTGCCAGCAGCCAAGCTGTAACGCAGTATTTT